This T cell receptor (beta chain) is drawn from a study of cytomegalovirus exposure and HLA in healthy donors. Study-wide findings and caveats: The HLA-A and HLA-B alleles of most subjects were reportedly predicted accurately from TCR beta sequences. Some V segments, TRBV6-2 and TRBV6-3 among them, were indistinguishable and were therefore excluded. Most TCR sequences showed up rarely, but some public TCRs showed up in many donors. The likely origin of a cluster of highly shared sequence variants was a sequencing artifact.

The V and J ends lost 5 bases and 2 bases respectively, with 7 bases between them. Germline CDR1 reads MDHEN; CDR2 reads SYDVKM. This CDR3 is built from 14 residues. A remark on this clone: Its specificity is unknown.

Vbeta (60) and Jbeta (13) primers were used in the PCR. The protocol was immunoSEQ multiplex PCR, while the TCRdb copy is restricted to in-frame clones and leaves out a portion. The sample lists around 85,000 clones, about four fifths seen once, with about 7.3% in the top ten. This chain uses TRBV28 with TRBJ1-6, with D unresolved. This TCR derives from a man younger than 40 in good health and CMV-seronegative. The sample was PBMCs. The CDR3 DNA follows: TGTGCCAGCAGTGGGCAGACCTATAATTCACCCCTCCACTTT. Its translation: CASSGQTYNSPLHF.